Listed below are T cell receptor beta chains from one sample, sequenced in a study of T-cell reconstitution after alpha-beta-depleted transplantation in children. A single record per CDR3 protein comes from TCRdb applying MiXCR to the PCR reads. Among about 290,000 distinct CDR3 sequences listed, just over 7.5% were seen once. Sequenced here: peripheral blood, sampled 360 days after TCRalphabeta/CD19-depleted stem cell transplant. These receptors came from a female patient younger than 10 who had a stem cell transplant for Fanconi anemia, so the T cells may come from the graft donor. The CDR3 runs from the conserved cysteine through the conserved F or W. D genes are given only for firm matches. Size tells how often a clone was seen (once, few, many) or the class of an expanded clone, and some rows leave it out.

>TRBV28|few|TRBD1|TRBJ1-2
CASSVSGGTNLYGYTF
TGTGCCAGCAGTGTGTCAGGGGGTACTAACCTCTATGGCTACACCTTC
>TRBV6-1|few|TRBD1|TRBJ2-3
CASSRRDRGSDTQYF
TGTGCCAGCAGCCGCCGGGACAGGGGCTCAGATACGCAGTATTTT
>TRBV20-1|many|TRBD2|TRBJ2-1
CSARDWRAGIAYNEQFF
TGCAGTGCTAGAGATTGGAGAGCGGGAATTGCGTACAATGAGCAGTTCTTC
>TRBV20-1|few|TRBD2|TRBJ2-7
CSARREGLAGGREQYF
TGCAGTGCTCGCCGCGAGGGACTAGCGGGGGGCCGAGAGCAGTACTTC
>TRBV2|few|.|TRBJ2-1
CASSDYLASSYNEQFF
TGTGCCAGCAGTGACTATTTGGCATCCTCCTACAATGAGCAGTTCTTC
>TRBV7-3|many|TRBD2|TRBJ2-1
CASSLELAGANEQFF
TGTGCCAGCAGCTTAGAACTAGCGGGGGCCAATGAGCAGTTCTTC
>TRBV25-1|many|.|TRBJ1-6
CASGRAGQGSPLHF
TGTGCCAGCGGGCGAGCAGGGCAGGGGTCACCCCTCCACTTT
>TRBV5-1|few|TRBD2|TRBJ2-2
CASSPGLAGGPNTGELFF
TGCGCCAGCAGCCCGGGACTAGCGGGGGGGCCGAACACCGGGGAGCTGTTTTTT
>TRBV20-1|.|.|TRBJ1-6
CSAEGPGQPNSPLHF
TGCAGTGCTGAAGGGCCGGGACAACCAAATTCACCCCTCCACTTT
>TRBV15|many|.|TRBJ2-7
CATSRDLMGDEQYF
TGTGCCACCAGCAGAGATCTTATGGGGGACGAGCAGTACTTC
>TRBV29-1|many|TRBD1|TRBJ1-1
CSVDRGRTEAFF
TGCAGCGTGGACAGGGGGAGGACTGAAGCTTTCTTT
>TRBV5-1|many|.|TRBJ2-2
CASSLEVGVLTGELFF
TGCGCCAGCAGCTTGGAGGTGGGAGTCCTCACCGGGGAGCTGTTTTTT
>TRBV6-1|.|.|TRBJ2-5
CATFGGTQYF
TGTGCCACCTTCGGGGGGACCCAGTACTTC
>TRBV12-3/TRBV12-4|many|TRBD2|TRBJ2-1
CASSLSGGASNEQFF
TGTGCCAGCAGTTTAAGCGGGGGGGCATCAAATGAGCAGTTCTTC
>TRBV7-2|many|.|TRBJ1-2
CASSRPGGEKDYTF
TGTGCCAGCAGCCGTCCGGGAGGGGAGAAAGACTACACCTTC
>TRBV20-1|many|.|TRBJ2-6
CSARVLAGANVLTF
TGCAGTGCTAGAGTCCTGGCTGGGGCCAACGTCCTGACTTTC
>TRBV15|many|.|TRBJ1-5
CATSRDHQLNQPQHF
TGTGCCACCAGCAGAGATCACCAGCTCAATCAGCCCCAGCATTTT
>TRBV5-1|.|.|TRBJ1-3
CASSLSGEQSGNTIYF
TGCGCCAGCAGCTTGTCGGGGGAACAATCTGGAAACACCATATATTTT
>TRBV6-1|.|.|TRBJ2-2
CASSLTRGTGELFF
TGTGCCAGCAGCCTGACAAGGGGGACCGGGGAGCTGTTTTTT
>TRBV20-1|.|.|TRBJ1-6
CSAIPNGGQPSPLHF
TGCAGTGCTATTCCCAACGGGGGCCAACCTTCACCCCTCCACTTT
>TRBV29-1|many|TRBD1|TRBJ2-7
CSVGSGQGVYEQYF
TGCAGCGTTGGGTCGGGACAGGGGGTCTACGAGCAGTACTTC
>TRBV7-9|many|.|TRBJ2-5
CASSLVGWEETQYF
TGTGCCAGCAGCTTAGTAGGTTGGGAAGAGACCCAGTACTTC
>TRBV20-1|.|.|TRBJ1-5
CSATLQGGAGQPQHF
TGCAGTGCTACCCTCCAGGGAGGGGCGGGTCAGCCCCAGCATTTT
>TRBV28|many|TRBD2|TRBJ2-5
CASRRRLALKETQYF
TGTGCCAGCAGGCGCAGACTAGCTTTGAAAGAGACCCAGTACTTC
>TRBV6-2/TRBV6-3|many|.|TRBJ1-1
CASSRRRGTDEAFF
TGTGCCAGCAGCAGAAGGAGAGGGACGGATGAAGCTTTCTTT
>TRBV11-2|few|.|TRBJ2-7
CASSQTREEQYF
TGTGCCAGCAGCCAGACAAGGGAGGAGCAGTACTTC
>TRBV25-1|.|.|TRBJ1-1
CASRSEMGLAGEAFF
TGTGCCAGCAGATCCGAGATGGGACTGGCCGGTGAAGCTTTCTTT
>TRBV15|.|.|TRBJ1-4
CATSRDRGWEGEKLFF
TGTGCCACCAGCAGAGATCGAGGCTGGGAGGGTGAAAAACTGTTTTTT
>TRBV3-1|.|TRBD1|TRBJ2-3
CASSRQGTSTDTQYF
TGTGCCAGCAGCCGACAGGGAACGAGCACAGATACGCAGTATTTT
>TRBV6-1|few|TRBD2|TRBJ2-1
CASSGLAGGVGSYNEQFF
TGTGCCAGCAGTGGACTAGCGGGAGGGGTGGGGTCCTACAATGAGCAGTTCTTC
>TRBV18|.|.|TRBJ2-3
CASSPGSGSLTDTQYF
TGTGCCAGCTCACCAGGATCGGGGTCTCTGACAGATACGCAGTATTTT
>TRBV29-1|many|.|TRBJ2-7
CSVYNRDSYEQYF
TGCAGCGTGTATAACAGGGACTCCTACGAGCAGTACTTC
>TRBV24-1|many|.|TRBJ2-1
CATSDFRALNEQFF
TGTGCCACCAGTGATTTTCGAGCTTTGAATGAGCAGTTCTTC
>TRBV12-3/TRBV12-4|many|.|TRBJ2-7
CASSLVGGRYEQYF
TGTGCCAGCAGTTTAGTTGGGGGCCGCTACGAGCAGTACTTC
>TRBV10-3|few|TRBD2|TRBJ2-1
CAISKGLAAVTFF
TGTGCCATCAGTAAGGGACTAGCGGCCGTAACCTTCTTC
>TRBV20-1|.|.|TRBJ2-5
CSAEVGRETQYF
TGCAGTGCTGAAGTCGGGAGAGAGACCCAGTACTTC
>TRBV7-9|.|.|TRBJ1-5
CASSFTSDQPQHF
TGTGCCAGCAGCTTTACGTCCGATCAGCCCCAGCATTTT
>TRBV6-5|few|TRBD1|TRBJ1-3
CASSYANRGPGNTIYF
TGTGCCAGCAGTTATGCTAACAGGGGGCCTGGAAACACCATATATTTT
>TRBV29-1|many|.|TRBJ2-7
CSVSDGPYEQYF
TGCAGCGTTTCGGACGGACCCTACGAGCAGTACTTC
>TRBV27|few|TRBD1|TRBJ2-7
CASSNLQGGEQYF
TGTGCCAGCAGTAACCTACAGGGGGGCGAGCAGTACTTC
>TRBV5-1|.|.|TRBJ1-1
CASSPREGNTEAFF
TGCGCCAGCAGCCCCCGTGAAGGGAACACTGAAGCTTTCTTT
>TRBV20-1|few|.|TRBJ1-5
CSARDRGHTPFNQPQHF
TGCAGTGCTAGAGATCGGGGCCACACACCATTCAATCAGCCCCAGCATTTT
>TRBV5-1|.|.|TRBJ2-1
CASSIPDRGSYNEQFF
TGCGCCAGCAGCATCCCCGACCGCGGCTCCTACAATGAGCAGTTCTTC
>TRBV6-5|.|.|TRBJ2-6
CASSYSGGGAAGANVLTF
TGTGCCAGCAGTTACTCTGGGGGCGGAGCGGCTGGGGCCAACGTCCTGACTTTC